The 18 T cell receptor beta chains below all came from one sample that was sequenced in a study of blood T cells in healthy people across ages. For the second PCR, which ran for about 6 to 12 cycles, a sample-barcoded 5' primer and a J-beta primer mix were used. Via MiXCR, TCRdb re-called the 5' RACE reads, giving one row per CDR3 protein. Altogether 2 million or so distinct CDR3 sequences are present, less than 50% being singletons, with the ten largest covering 2.1%. The sequenced sample consisted of blood. The receptor set was obtained from a woman aged 40 to 50 in good health.

The genes are TRBV12-3 or TRBV12-4 and TRBJ2-7; TRBD2 aligns across 8 bases. V lost 5 bases and J lost 7; bases outside the gene matches: 13. The CDR3 covers 15 residues. CDR3 region: CASSLSLLAVGEQYF. In nucleotides, the CDR3 is TGTGCCAGCAGTCTCTCCTTACTAGCGGTGGGGGAGCAGTACTTC.

For this clonotype: Germline is not matched at one junction end, which may reflect a read error. The chain links TRBV7-3 to TRBJ1-5; tentatively, D is TRBD1 (5 bases). Germline values: CDR1 SGHTA, CDR2 FQGTGA. This CDR3 is 13 amino acids long. Here the CDR3 DNA reads TGTGCCAGCAGCCCCGAAAGGGGTCAGCCCCGGCATTTT. Translated: CASSPERGQPRHF.

CDR3 bases: TGTGCCAGCAGGACAGCGGGAAACTACAATGAGCAGTTCTTC. This gives the protein CASRTAGNYNEQFF. The V call is TRBV2, the J call TRBJ2-1; 7 nucleotides line up with TRBD2. CDR3 length: 14 residues. V was clipped by 6 bases and J by 3 bases; unmatched bases: 5. Germline assignment: CDR1 SNHLY and CDR2 FYNNEI.

The chain is built from TRBV5-5 and TRBJ1-5, with D hard to call. CDR3 length equals 14 residues. V was clipped by 2 bases and J by 0 bases, with 6 bases between them. Germline V gives CDR1 SGHKS, CDR2 YYEKEE (reference sequence). CDR3 sequence reads: CASSFDPSNQPQHF. The CDR3 region has the DNA TGTGCCAGCAGCTTCGACCCTAGCAATCAGCCCCAGCATTTT.

The chain couples TRBV5-1 to TRBJ2-3; 10 positions agree with TRBD2. Per germline, CDR1 SGHRS and CDR2 YFSETQ. The ends lost 5 bases at V and 3 bases at J; junction bases unmatched: 9. The CDR3 extends over 16 amino acids. CDR3 sequence reads: CASRTGLADLTDTQYF. CDR3 DNA sequence: TGCGCCAGCAGGACCGGACTAGCGGACCTTACAGATACGCAGTATTTT.

The chain combines TRBV5-6 with TRBJ2-7; 9 bases fit TRBD2. Trimming removed 6 bases from V and 0 bases from J; junction bases left unmatched: 7. Germline CDR1 reads SGHDT; CDR2 reads YYEEEE. The CDR3 sequence is 15 residues long. CDR3 amino acids: CASKSSGDLSYEQYF. The CDR3 DNA sequence: TGTGCCAGCAAATCTAGCGGGGACCTCTCCTACGAGCAGTACTTC.

The rearrangement links TRBV27 to TRBJ1-5; 7 nucleotides agree with TRBD1. V was clipped by 5 bases and J by 9 bases; unmatched bases: 7. The CDR3 has 13 residues. CDR1 and CDR2 from the germline V gene are MNHEY and SMNVEV (reference sequence). DNA of the CDR3: TGTGCCAGCAGTCCGGGACAGACTAGGCCCCAGCATTTT. Translating gives CASSPGQTRPQHF.

The V gene is TRBV28, the J gene TRBJ2-1; 10 bases match TRBD2. The CDR3 sequence is 15 residues long. Germline V lookup: CDR1 MDHEN, CDR2 SYDVKM. V lost 2 bases and J lost 6; bases outside the gene matches: 4. CDR3 in amino acids: CASSLISGGGNEQFF. The DNA of the CDR3 is TGTGCCAGCAGTTTAATAAGCGGGGGGGGCAATGAGCAGTTCTTC.

V gene TRBV4-1 combines with J gene TRBJ2-4, with TRBD2 as a possible D gene (5 bases). The CDR3 is 15 residues long. Germline CDR1 reads MGHRA; CDR2 reads YSYEKL. Trimming took off 0 bases at V and 6 bases at J, with 12 bases between the two ends. CDR3 protein: CASSQDWSAGNIQYF. The CDR3 DNA is TGCGCCAGCAGCCAAGATTGGTCGGCGGGAAACATTCAGTACTTC.

The chain joins TRBV4-1 to TRBJ1-2, with TRBD1 identical over 9 bases. Germline CDR1 and CDR2: MGHRA and YSYEKL. V shed 1 base and J 8 bases; nucleotides not matched to a gene: 5. This CDR3 has 14 amino acids. Here the CDR3 reads CASSQGGTGKGYTF. The CDR3 DNA is TGCGCCAGCAGCCAAGGTGGGACAGGGAAAGGCTACACCTTC.

Only a few counts were recorded for this clonotype. V and J are TRBV6-1 and TRBJ2-4, with D tentatively TRBD2 (5 bases). The J call may not be correct, given that the DNA end is closer to TRBJ2-5. The CDR3 runs 15 residues. CDR1 MNHNS and CDR2 SASEGT come from the germline V gene. Here the CDR3 DNA reads TGTGCCAGCAGTGAAGGTGGGAGTTCCGGAGAGACCCAGTACTTC. As protein: CASSEGGSSGETQYF.

The chain couples TRBV5-1 to TRBJ2-1; D is perhaps TRBD1 or TRBD2 (5 bases each). Trimming shortened V by 0 bases and J by 3 bases, and 13 bases separated the two germline ends. Germline CDR1 SGHRS, CDR2 YFSETQ. The length of the CDR3 is 16 residues. Here the CDR3 DNA reads TGCGCCAGCAGCTTGGACTCCCCAGGGAGCTACAATGAGCAGTTCTTC. Its protein is CASSLDSPGSYNEQFF.

The chain joins TRBV20-1 to TRBJ2-1; TRBD2 aligns across 7 bases. V gave up 3 bases and J gave up 14 bases; unmatched junction bases: 19. Germline CDR1 and CDR2: DFQATT and SNEGSKA (reference sequence). CDR3 size: 15 residues. The CDR3 DNA follows: TGCAGTGCTAGGCGATCGGGGGGACCAACAATGTTGAAGTTCTTC. Translation: CSARRSGGPTMLKFF.

This clonotype showed up just a few times. The rearrangement joins TRBV7-2 to TRBJ2-7, with D maybe TRBD2 (5 bases). The J call may be in error: the DNA end matches TRBJ2-5 better. Germline CDR1 reads SGHTA; CDR2 reads FQGNSA. This CDR3 spans 15 amino acids. CDR3 DNA sequence: TGTGCCAGCAGCTTAGCAACTAGTCCGGTTGCGACCCAGTACTTC. It specifies CASSLATSPVATQYF.

This chain joins TRBV10-1 and TRBJ1-5; 7 positions agree with TRBD1. Trimming removed 4 bases from V and 4 bases from J; junction bases left unmatched: 1. The CDR3 runs 13 residues. Germline V gene sequence: CDR1 WNHNN, CDR2 SYGVQD (reference sequence). The CDR3 DNA follows: TGCGCCAGCAGTGCCAGGGGGAATCAGCCCCAGCATTTT. Encoded protein: CASSARGNQPQHF.

The chain carries TRBV27 and TRBJ2-5; D call uncertain. The CDR3 extends over 13 amino acids. Per the germline V gene, CDR1 is MNHEY and CDR2 is SMNVEV (reference sequence). V lost 2 bases to trimming and J lost 8 bases, with 12 bases between them. CDR3 sequence: CASSLRDGGTQYF. The CDR3 region has the DNA TGTGCCAGCAGTTTACGCGATGGCGGCACCCAGTACTTC.

The chain carries TRBV27 and TRBJ2-7; TRBD2 aligns across 9 bases. CDR3 length equals 15 residues. J lost 3 bases, V lost 11 bases, and 14 bases had no gene match. Germline values: CDR1 MNHEY, CDR2 SMNVEV (reference sequence). CDR3 in DNA: TGTGCCTCGTGGGGGAGGCTAGCGGGACACTACGAGCAGTACTTC. This gives the protein CASWGRLAGHYEQYF.

The chain employs TRBV11-2 and TRBJ1-4; D gene uncertain. Germline values: CDR1 SGHAT, CDR2 FQNNGV. V gave up 2 bases and J gave up 2 bases, with 21 bases separating them. The CDR3 is made up of 19 amino acids. This CDR3 reads CASSLSQFRLVGTNEKLFF. CDR3 DNA: TGTGCCAGCAGCTTAAGTCAGTTCAGGCTAGTCGGTACTAATGAAAAACTGTTTTTT.